In this sample, the clone carrying this T cell receptor beta chain turned up a few times. As yet, its antigen is unknown. The CDR3 runs 11 residues. CDR1 and CDR2 from the germline V gene are MNHEY and SVGEGT. V lost 8 bases and J 1 base, leaving 6 bases between the germline ends. The source of the sample is a study of blood T cells in healthy people across ages. The overall study: The capture of about one barcoded beta molecule per two T cells was achieved by template switching. The study, taken as a whole, reports: Diversity was higher, and naive CD4+ cells more numerous, in long-lived donors than in aged donors.

It was with a sample-barcoded 5' primer and a J-beta primer mix that a second PCR of about 6 to 12 cycles was run. A single record per CDR3 protein comes from TCRdb applying MiXCR to the 5' RACE reads. The top ten hold roughly 26% of the sample, which has roughly 860,000 distinct CDR3 sequences, roughly 60% seen once. The sequenced material came from blood. V usage is TRBV6-2 or TRBV6-3 and J usage is TRBJ2-7; D remains ambiguous. The origin of this receptor is a man aged 25-45 years in good health. This CDR3 reads CASASSYEQYF. The CDR3 DNA is TGTGCCAGCGCTAGTTCCTACGAGCAGTACTTC.